This T cell receptor (beta chain) was identified during a study of technical replicates of blood from several donors. TCRdb's table, derived via immunoSEQ multiplex PCR, lists solely in-frame clones and lacks some. The profile covers 50,000 to 70,000 clones, with 93% appearing a single time and roughly 4% taken by the ten largest. The sequencing input was PBMCs. This receptor was taken from a human donor in good health. Some clones in this sample may be carry-over from other donors' samples.

The CDR3 bases are TGTGCCAACGTACTAGCGGGGGCCCTAGAGACCCAGTACTTC. Encoded protein: CANVLAGALETQYF. The V call is TRBV6-1, the J call TRBJ2-5, with 11 bases lining up with TRBD2. The V gene end was trimmed by 10 bases and the J gene end by 4 bases; junction bases not matched to a gene: 8. This CDR3 has 14 residues. Germline-derived CDR1 and CDR2 are MNHNS and SASEGT.